These 15 T cell receptor beta chains came from one sample sequenced in a study of identical twins. TCRdb analysed the 5' RACE reads with MiXCR anew, one entry per CDR3 protein. This sample has 1.5 million or so distinct CDR3 sequences, with less than 40% found just once. The sequenced sample was cord blood. Receptors originate from a newborn girl in good health.

This clonotype showed up just a few times. This sequence joins TRBV20-1 and TRBJ1-1; 8 bases map to TRBD1. This CDR3 is built from 14 residues. Germline values: CDR1 DFQATT, CDR2 SNEGSKA (reference sequence). The trim removed 6 bases at V and 0 bases at J, leaving 6 bases unmatched. This CDR3 reads CSAPETGVNTEAFF. CDR3 in DNA: TGCAGTGCCCCCGAGACAGGGGTGAACACTGAAGCTTTCTTT.

The rearrangement uses TRBV20-1 and TRBJ2-1; no firm D call. The ends were cut back, 0 bases at V and 3 bases at J, with 15 bases in the middle. The CDR3 totals 16 residues. Germline CDR1 reads DFQATT; CDR2 reads SNEGSKA (reference sequence). CDR3 loop: CSARDGRVVGYNEQFF. The CDR3 coding sequence is TGCAGTGCTAGAGATGGCCGGGTCGTCGGCTACAATGAGCAGTTCTTC.

This clonotype was seen a few times. J is TRBJ2-3 and V is TRBV6-5; 8 nucleotides line up with TRBD1. This CDR3 has 14 residues. With V trimmed by 7 bases and J by 4 bases, 7 bases remained unmatched. Germline V gives CDR1 MNHEY, CDR2 SVGAGI. CDR3 nucleotide sequence: TGTGCCAGCACCCAAAACAGGGGGGCAGATACGCAGTATTTT. As protein: CASTQNRGADTQYF.

For the CDR3, the DNA is TGTGCCAGCAGTAAACTAGGGGGGGCACATACGCAGTATTTT. Protein product: CASSKLGGAHTQYF. The genes are TRBV12-3 or TRBV12-4 and TRBJ2-3, with D possibly matching TRBD2 (7 bases). This CDR3 spans 14 amino acids. V dropped 5 bases and J dropped 7 bases, with 16 bases sitting between them.

This clonotype was observed a few times. J is TRBJ1-6 and V is TRBV29-1, with D maybe TRBD1 (5 bases). The CDR3 has 13 residues. Germline values: CDR1 SQVTM, CDR2 ANQGSEA. Trimming removed 4 bases at V and 5 bases at J, with 9 bases between. CDR3 coding DNA: TGCAGCGTTGCCCAGGGACATAATTCACCCCTCCACTTT. Protein product: CSVAQGHNSPLHF. Full variable domain (outside the CDR3, taken from reference TRBV29-1 and TRBJ1-6): SAVISQKPSRDICQRGTSLTIQCQVDSQVTMMFWYRQQPGQSLTLIATANQGSEATYESGFVIDKFPISRPNLTFSTLTVSNMSPEDSSIYLCSVAQGHNSPLHFGNGTRLTVT.

J is TRBJ1-1 and V is TRBV6-6, with D unresolved. V dropped 5 bases and J dropped 1 base, with 8 bases sitting between them. Germline V gives CDR1 MNHNY, CDR2 SVGAGI (reference sequence). This CDR3 is 13 amino acids long. CDR3 nucleotides: TGTGCCAGCAGTGGACCGTGGAACACTGAAGCTTTCTTT. Translation gives CASSGPWNTEAFF.

The V and J genes are TRBV4-2 and TRBJ2-1, with D possibly matching TRBD2 (6 bases). V was clipped by 0 bases and J by 4 bases, with 16 bases between them. Per germline, CDR1 LGHNA and CDR2 YNFKEQ. The CDR3 consists of 17 residues. The CDR3 DNA follows: TGTGCCAGCAGCCAAGATCTCGCGGGAAAGGAGTACAATGAGCAGTTCTTC. It encodes CASSQDLAGKEYNEQFF.

This chain uses TRBV4-2 with TRBJ1-2; TRBD1 matches at 9 bases. J gave up 6 bases and V 4 bases, and 6 bases lay outside the gene matches. This CDR3 contains 14 residues. Germline CDR1 is LGHNA and CDR2 is YNFKEQ. CDR3 amino acids: CASSLPGQGNGYTF. The CDR3 nucleotides read TGTGCCAGCAGCCTACCAGGACAGGGGAATGGCTACACCTTC.

This sequence joins TRBV25-1 and TRBJ1-2, with 8 bases identical to TRBD1. This CDR3 has 15 amino acids. CDR1 and CDR2 (germline): MGHDK, SYGVNS. J lost 0 bases, V lost 3 bases, and 3 bases had no gene match. The CDR3: CASSEGTGPNYGYTF. For the CDR3, the DNA is TGTGCCAGCAGTGAGGGGACAGGCCCTAACTATGGCTACACCTTC.

J is TRBJ2-5 and V is TRBV24-1; D gene ambiguous. This CDR3 comprises 14 residues. The ends were cut back, 0 bases at V and 5 bases at J, with 9 bases in the middle. Germline CDR1 KGHDR, CDR2 SFDVKD. CDR3 sequence: CATSDLRNPETQYF. CDR3 DNA sequence: TGTGCCACCAGTGATTTGAGGAACCCGGAGACCCAGTACTTC.

This clonotype was counted a few times. This sequence joins TRBV9 and TRBJ2-3; D possibly corresponds to TRBD1 (6 bases). Looked up from germline, CDR1 is SGDLS and CDR2 is YYNGEE. Trimming pared 1 base from V and 0 bases from J, leaving 9 bases between. The CDR3 totals 15 residues. CDR3 sequence reads: CASSVRDRSTDTQYF. CDR3 nucleotides: TGTGCCAGCAGCGTACGAGACAGGAGCACAGATACGCAGTATTTT.

CDR3 nucleotides: TGTGCCACCAGTGGACCACAGGGGAGAAGGAACACCGGGGAGCTGTTTTTT. This encodes CATSGPQGRRNTGELFF. V and J are TRBV24-1 and TRBJ2-2; 7 positions match TRBD1. V was pared by 5 bases and J by 1 base, with 9 bases of the junction left unmatched. This CDR3 has 17 amino acids. Germline V gives CDR1 KGHDR, CDR2 SFDVKD.

This clonotype was seen a few times. The gene calls are TRBV28 and TRBJ1-4; D is uncertain. The ends were cut back, 4 bases at V and 14 bases at J, with 11 bases in the middle. Germline values: CDR1 MDHEN, CDR2 SYDVKM. This CDR3 contains 11 residues. The CDR3 region has the DNA TGTGCCAGCAGTTCGGTTGGAAGTCTGTTTTTT. It is translated as CASSSVGSLFF.

Remarks on this clonotype: A single base separates this from a much larger clone, so it may be a read error. This chain links TRBV11-1 with TRBJ2-1; 13 nucleotides align to TRBD2. Per the germline V gene, CDR1 is SGHAT and CDR2 is FQDESV (reference sequence). The CDR3 is 16 amino acids. For the CDR3, the DNA is TGTACCAGCAGCAAACCAACTAGCGGGAGGGCCAATGAGCAGTTCTTC. It specifies CTSSKPTSGRANEQFF.

The chain carries TRBV20-1 and TRBJ1-1, with D maybe TRBD1 (5 bases). In germline, CDR1 is DFQATT, CDR2 SNEGSKA (reference sequence). The CDR3 loop spans 14 amino acids. With 0 bases removed from V and 1 base from J, the gap between germline ends came to 9 bases. CDR3 sequence: CSAREDTSNTEAFF. The CDR3 bases are TGCAGTGCTAGAGAGGACACGTCGAACACTGAAGCTTTCTTT.